This TCR beta chain emerged from a study of T cell responses to AZD1222 COVID-19 vaccine. At the level of the study: Doses given second, at about 4 or about 12 weeks, were pooled.

Libraries were prepared by immunoSEQ multiplex PCR; TCRdb keeps only in-frame clonotypes and omits some of them. The table shows some 110,000 clones, with around nine tenths occurring only once. Comments on this clone: Its antigen is still unknown.

Whole-study results and caveats: Across the whole spike, CD4 TCRs peaked at regions 160-218 and 743-854. Repertoires were collected only later (after the peak T cell response had occurred).

The germline V and J ends were trimmed by 8 bases and 1 base, with 13 bases remaining between them. Germline lookup yields CDR1 SGHRS and CDR2 YFSETQ. CDR3 length: 14 amino acids. The receptor's source is an adult in good health. Sequencing was performed on peripheral blood, taken on day 0 of AZD1222 vaccination. The chain employs TRBV5-1 and TRBJ2-1; D might be TRBD1 (7 bases). The CDR3 DNA follows: TGCGCCAGTGCAGGGGGGAGTTCCTACAATGAGCAGTTCTTC. Translated, it gives CASAGGSSYNEQFF.